This entry lists 23 T cell receptor beta chains sequenced from one sample in a study of regulatory T cells in long-lasting Graves disease. Building the TCR beta libraries relied on iRepertoire HTBI primers, and CDR3 regions underwent Arm-PCR. TCRdb reprocessed the multiplex PCR reads with MiXCR, giving one entry per CDR3 protein. Found here are about 660,000 distinct CDR3 sequences, 25% to 30% of them singletons; the top ten hold roughly 41%. This sample's time point: persistent/refractory GD, antithyroid drugs over 5 years with positive TRAb. The TCR library used RNA extracted from PBMCs. The specimen was peripheral blood mononuclear cells (PBMCs), collected when the disease was refractory, from a patient treated with antithyroid drugs. The receptors originated from a female donor with Graves disease.

In its sample, this clonotype was seen many times. This rearrangement joins TRBV3-1 to TRBJ1-3; the D gene is possibly TRBD1 (5 bases). The V end was cut by 4 bases, the J end by 3 bases, with 16 bases between. Germline CDR1 and CDR2: LGHDT and YNNKEL (reference sequence). CDR3 length equals 16 residues. CDR3 sequence (DNA): TGTGCCAGCAGCCCGATGGGGCACAGGAATGGAAACACCATATATTTT. Translated: CASSPMGHRNGNTIYF.

This clonotype was observed a few times. The chain couples TRBV6-1 to TRBJ2-7; a weak D match, TRBD1 (6 bases). Germline CDR1 MNHNS, CDR2 SASEGT. V lost 3 bases and J lost 4, with 19 bases in between. The CDR3 length is 16 residues. The CDR3 protein is CASSDFRGPLLYEQYF. The CDR3 coding sequence is TGTGCCAGCAGTGACTTCAGGGGTCCCCTACTTTACGAGCAGTACTTC.

The J gene is TRBJ1-1, the V gene TRBV12-3 or TRBV12-4, with a tentative D call TRBD1 (6 bases). V was pared by 5 bases and J by 11 bases, with 12 bases between. The CDR3 runs 11 residues. The CDR3: CASSRTARAFF. The CDR3 coding sequence is TGTGCCAGCAGTCGGACAGCACGGGCTTTCTTT.

This clonotype was recorded at least ten times. This chain joins TRBV11-2 and TRBJ1-5; TRBD1 might be the D (5 bases). CDR1 and CDR2 (germline): SGHAT, FQNNGV. This CDR3 contains 15 residues. Trimming stripped 0 bases from V and 4 bases from J, with 10 bases between. The DNA for the CDR3 is TGTGCCAGCAGCTTAGATGGGGAGGGGAATCAGCCCCAGCATTTT. It encodes CASSLDGEGNQPQHF.

This rearrangement joins TRBV19 to TRBJ2-7, with D possibly matching TRBD1 (6 bases). The germline CDR1 and CDR2 sequences are LNHDA and SQIVND (reference sequence). Trimming stripped 3 bases from V and 3 bases from J, with 9 bases between. This CDR3 spans 13 amino acids. The CDR3 DNA reads as TGTGCCAGTAGTATGAGCAGGGGCTACGAGCAGTACTTC. Protein: CASSMSRGYEQYF.

This CDR3 reads CASSDRIISPQHF. In nucleotides, the CDR3 is TGTGCCAGCAGTGATAGAATCATCAGCCCCCAGCATTTT. The chain links TRBV2 to TRBJ1-5; D is uncertain. Trimming took 3 bases from V and 10 from J, leaving 13 bases between them. Looked up from germline, CDR1 is SNHLY and CDR2 is FYNNEI. The CDR3 covers 13 residues.

This clonotype was observed at least ten times. The CDR3 spells CASSYAGVEEKLFF. The CDR3 coding sequence is TGTGCCAGCAGTTACGCAGGAGTCGAGGAAAAACTGTTTTTT. The chain employs TRBV7-2 and TRBJ1-4; no clear D gene. Germline CDR1 SGHTA, CDR2 FQGNSA. The V end lost 6 bases, the J end lost 8 bases, and 16 bases lay between the germline ends. This CDR3 is 14 amino acids long.

To note about this clonotype: It may be a read error: a sequence one base away is much more abundant. V usage is TRBV28 and J usage is TRBJ1-2, with TRBD1 matching over 8 bases. The CDR3 has 14 amino acids. Germline CDR1 MDHEN, CDR2 SYDVKM. V shed 4 bases and J 6 bases; nucleotides not matched to a gene: 7. As DNA, the CDR3 is TGTGCCAGCAGTTCAGTTACAGGGGGGCATGGCTACACCTTC. Translation gives CASSSVTGGHGYTF.

V gene TRBV28 combines with J gene TRBJ2-3, with 9 bases lining up with TRBD2. The CDR3 is 16 amino acids. Germline CDR1 reads MDHEN; CDR2 reads SYDVKM. Germline trimming cut 3 bases from V and 4 bases from J; bases unmatched to any gene: 8. CDR3 DNA: TGTGCCAGCAGTTTGACTAGCGGTTTTTGGGCAGATACGCAGTATTTT. It codes for CASSLTSGFWADTQYF.

V gene TRBV4-1 combines with J gene TRBJ2-7, with 9 bases identical to TRBD2. From germline, CDR1 is MGHRA and CDR2 YSYEKL. V lost 1 base and J lost 0; bases outside the gene matches: 1. The CDR3 is 15 residues long. The CDR3 DNA sequence: TGCGCCAGCAGCCAAGGGACTAGCGTCTCCTACGAGCAGTACTTC. Its translation is CASSQGTSVSYEQYF.

In its sample, this clonotype was seen once. Likely a read error: the CDR3 ends without its conserved phenylalanine or tryptophan. This chain connects TRBV27 to TRBJ2-7; D is possibly TRBD1 (5 bases). V was clipped by 5 bases and J by 4 bases, with 15 bases between them. Germline-derived CDR1 and CDR2 are MNHEY and SMNVEV (reference sequence). The CDR3 runs to 14 residues. The CDR3 here is CASSVDNVLYEQYL. As DNA, the CDR3 is TGTGCCAGCAGTGTGGACAACGTATTATACGAGCAGTACCTC.

The V gene is TRBV27, the J gene TRBJ2-5, with D maybe TRBD1 (6 bases). CDR3 length: 15 amino acids. Trimming removed 2 bases from V and 5 bases from J, with 15 bases in between. Germline V lookup: CDR1 MNHEY, CDR2 SMNVEV (reference sequence). CDR3: CASSLSQGRGETQYF. In nucleotides, the CDR3 is TGTGCCAGCAGTTTAAGCCAGGGGCGTGGCGAGACCCAGTACTTC.

The chain recombines TRBV3-1 with TRBJ2-7; the D gene is possibly TRBD2 (7 bases). From germline, CDR1 is LGHDT and CDR2 YNNKEL (reference sequence). With 7 bases removed from V and 3 bases from J, the gap between germline ends came to 13 bases. The CDR3 contains 13 residues. CDR3 protein: CASKGGGNYEQYF. Written as DNA, the CDR3 is TGTGCCAGCAAGGGCGGGGGCAACTACGAGCAGTACTTC.

The chain combines TRBV30 with TRBJ1-1, with D perhaps TRBD1 (5 bases). The CDR3 is made up of 13 amino acids. Trimming cost V 5 bases and J 1 base, with 11 bases left between them. Germline CDR1 and CDR2: GTSNPN and SVGIG (reference sequence). CDR3 loop: CAWGRQSNTEAFF. CDR3 coding DNA: TGTGCCTGGGGGCGACAGTCGAACACTGAAGCTTTCTTT.

This clonotype was found a few times. This sequence joins TRBV19 and TRBJ1-1; D call uncertain. Trimming took 3 bases from V and 1 from J, leaving 12 bases between them. This CDR3 has 15 amino acids. Germline V gives CDR1 LNHDA, CDR2 SQIVND (reference sequence). CDR3 sequence (DNA): TGTGCCAGTAGTATTTGGCCGGAGGGGAACACTGAAGCTTTCTTT. Its translation is CASSIWPEGNTEAFF. Together with reference TRBV19 and TRBJ1-1, the CDR3 gives the full variable domain: DGGITQSPKYLFRKEGQNVTLSCEQNLNHDAMYWYRQDPGQGLRLIYYSQIVNDFQKGDIAEGYSVSREKKESFPLTVTSAQKNPTAFYLCASSIWPEGNTEAFFGQGTRLTVV.

This clonotype was observed a handful of times. The chain has TRBV7-7 and TRBJ2-1; TRBD2 might be the D (7 bases). V shed 4 bases and J shed 4 bases, with 17 bases lying between them. Germline V CDR1 and CDR2: SSHAT, FNYEAQ (reference sequence). The CDR3 totals 16 residues. In DNA, the CDR3 is TGTGCCAGCAGCTCCAAACAGGGAGGGGGGTACAATGAGCAGTTCTTC. It specifies CASSSKQGGGYNEQFF.

This rearrangement joins TRBV19 to TRBJ1-1, with D unresolved. Between the trimmed V and J ends, which lost 2 bases and 4 bases, there was a span of 17 bases. This CDR3 spans 16 amino acids. Germline CDR1 is LNHDA and CDR2 is SQIVND (reference sequence). Here the CDR3 reads CASSIIGQVVATEAFF. The CDR3 DNA reads TGTGCCAGTAGTATAATCGGGCAGGTAGTAGCCACTGAAGCTTTCTTT. The variable domain in full, with the rest retrieved from reference TRBV19 and TRBJ1-1, is DGGITQSPKYLFRKEGQNVTLSCEQNLNHDAMYWYRQDPGQGLRLIYYSQIVNDFQKGDIAEGYSVSREKKESFPLTVTSAQKNPTAFYLCASSIIGQVVATEAFFGQGTRLTVV.

The chain links TRBV2 to TRBJ2-7, with no clear D. CDR1 and CDR2 from the germline V gene are SNHLY and FYNNEI. The CDR3 spans 13 residues. V lost 6 bases and J lost 2, with 11 bases in between. The CDR3: CASRAAQAYEQYF. CDR3 DNA sequence: TGTGCCAGCAGGGCAGCCCAAGCCTACGAGCAGTACTTC.

V gene TRBV27 combines with J gene TRBJ2-3, with TRBD1 matching 8 bases. V lost 5 bases to trimming and J lost 2 bases; unmatched junction nucleotides: 15. The germline V gene encodes CDR1 MNHEY and CDR2 SMNVEV (reference sequence). CDR3 length: 18 residues. The CDR3 loop reads CASSGVGVRGLVTDTQYF. The CDR3 DNA sequence: TGTGCCAGCAGTGGGGTTGGTGTCAGGGGGCTAGTCACAGATACGCAGTATTTT.

There are many counts of this clonotype. J is TRBJ1-2 and V is TRBV12-3 or TRBV12-4; tentatively, D is TRBD1 (6 bases). V was pared by 5 bases and J by 0 bases, with 13 bases between. CDR3 length: 15 residues. CDR3 residues: CASSPLTGTNYGYTF. The CDR3, as DNA: TGTGCCAGCAGTCCGCTGACAGGAACTAACTATGGCTACACCTTC.

There are many counts of this clonotype. The V and J genes are TRBV12-3 or TRBV12-4 and TRBJ1-2, with 11 bases matching TRBD1. The CDR3 runs 15 residues. The V gene end was trimmed by 5 bases and the J gene end by 4 bases; junction bases not matched to a gene: 6. The CDR3 DNA sequence: TGTGCCAGCAGTCCCGGACAGGGGGCAGGCTATGGCTACACCTTC. Protein product: CASSPGQGAGYGYTF.

This clonotype showed up just a few times. This chain connects TRBV19 to TRBJ1-1; tentatively, D is TRBD1 (6 bases). CDR3 size: 14 residues. With 2 bases removed from V and 4 bases from J, the gap between germline ends came to 11 bases. CDR1 is LNHDA, CDR2 SQIVND, per germline (reference sequence). CDR3 region: CASSITGSGTEAFF. Here the CDR3 DNA reads TGTGCCAGTAGTATAACAGGGTCGGGCACTGAAGCTTTCTTT.

This clonotype showed up just once. The rearrangement links TRBV19 to TRBJ1-1; D remains ambiguous. The CDR3 runs to 14 residues. Germline-derived CDR1 and CDR2 are LNHDA and SQIVND (reference sequence). The V end was cut by 3 bases, the J end by 5 bases, with 13 bases between. The CDR3 nucleotides read TGTGCCAGTAGTATCCGGTTGAGGGAGACTGAAGCTTTCTTT. This translates into CASSIRLRETEAFF.